The present T cell receptor beta chain was sequenced within a study of regulatory T cells in long-lasting Graves disease (dated by TCRdb to the early 2020s). About the full investigation: To count as having persistent Graves' disease, a patient had to have received antithyroid drug treatment for over 5 years with TSH receptor autoantibodies remaining persistently positive. A total of about 35 samples underwent TCR sequencing, from some 13 patients with persistent Graves' disease and some 20 patients with newly diagnosed Graves' disease. The study took place in China and was registered as a clinical trial. Persistent Graves' disease patients in the clinical cohort had taken antithyroid drugs for approximately 10 years on average. Persistent Graves' disease patients were compared with newly diagnosed Graves' disease patients by peripheral blood TCR sequencing and RNA sequencing.

In its sample, this clonotype was seen once. Its antigen target is currently unknown. No clone much larger than this one lies a single base away; base qualities are absent. One read yields weak evidence. Interpreted using the paper, the time point label stands for: persistent/refractory GD, antithyroid drugs over 5 years with positive TRAb. For both TCR sequencing and RNA sequencing, RNA was extracted from PBMCs in TRIzol. The diagnosis of Graves' disease was made according to American Thyroid Association guidelines. Patients were recruited from an endocrinology department in Xi'an, China. From each patient, around 9.3 milliliters of peripheral blood was collected into an EDTA anticoagulant tube. PBMCs were isolated by Ficoll Paque Plus density gradient separation without further T cell sorting. RNA quality was checked with an Agilent 2100 Bioanalyzer and agarose gel, and concentration with a NanoDrop 2000.

Study-level results and caveats: Sequencing and analysis were limited to the TCR beta chain. The study examined only peripheral blood because the primary lesion, thyroid tissue, could not be accessed. The authors noted that the small sample size was a limitation that may lower accuracy. More public clonotypes were shared among persistent patients (around 2,600) than among newly diagnosed patients (approximately 1,000). Compared with newly diagnosed patients, persistent Graves' disease patients had lower TCR Shannon entropy and fewer highly expanded clones, which suggests clonal expansion.

The receptor library was made with multiplex PCR. TCRdb names Illumina HiSeq 4000 as the instrument used. To build TCR beta libraries, CDR3 regions were amplified by Arm-PCR using iRepertoire HTBI primers. Before sequencing, the PCR products went through gel purification. The authors' analysis ran thus. Across samples, about 64 TRBV and around 15 TRBJ segments were identified and used for gene usage analysis of CDR3 amino acid clonotypes. Filtered high-quality paired reads were merged into contigs using COPE and FqMerger. BLAST was used to align contigs to the IMGT TRBV, TRBD and TRBJ reference genes, and CDR3 was defined following IMGT. Any clonotype with a frequency above 0.1% was classified as a highly expanded clone. Repertoire diversity was measured by Shannon entropy, and V-J evenness by the Gini coefficient. Clonotypes shared by more than one individual were considered public. The raw public data were reprocessed by TCRdb itself: fastp quality trimming at Q25, MiXCR clonotype calling, in-frame beta chains only. Rows with one shared CDR3 protein collapse into an entry with the most common genes and DNA. The V and J calls reflect TCRdb's pipeline rather than the authors' work. The sample table shows under 450,000 distinct CDR3 sequences, and 23% are seen once. The top ten constitute less than 30% of the sample.

The sequences come from peripheral blood mononuclear cells (PBMCs), collected when the disease was refractory, from a patient treated with antithyroid drugs. The clonotype originates from a woman aged 40 to 50 with Graves disease. Donor details come from another sample of the same person, matched by shared clones.

The CDR3 protein sequence reads: CASSLGRSTNEKLFF. The DNA is as follows: TGTGCCAGCAGCTTGGGTCGATCAACTAATGAAAAACTGTTTTTT. The chain is made from TRBV11-2 and TRBJ1-4; no D gene call is confident. Including cysteine and phenylalanine, the CDR3 has 15 amino acids. Only the CDR3 part of the read is kept: 45 bases, read in frame from the first base. The germline ends are 8 bases apart after V is trimmed by 3 bases and J by 0 bases. Via the germline V gene, CDR1 is SGHAT and CDR2 FQNNGV. The entire variable domain, with the stretches around the CDR3 drawn from the reference TRBV11-2 and TRBJ1-4 proteins, is EAGVAQSPRYKIIEKRQSVAFWCNPISGHATLYWYQQILGQGPKLLIQFQNNGVVDDSQLPKDRFSAERLKGVDSTLKIQPAKLEDSAVYLCASSLGRSTNEKLFFGSGTQLSVL.